This T cell receptor (beta chain) was profiled in a study of T cell responses to AZD1222 COVID-19 vaccine. Produced via immunoSEQ multiplex PCR; TCRdb's table is partial and in-frame only. The table includes nearly 110,000 clones, 90% to 95% detected once. The CDR3 loop spans 18 amino acids. This sequence joins TRBV21-1 and TRBJ2-2; no DNA check was done on the table's D call, TRBD2. TRBV21-1 is listed as a pseudogene. The sequenced sample was peripheral blood, obtained 28 days after the second AZD1222 dose. The clonotype originates from an adult who received the AZD1222 COVID-19 vaccine. The CDR3 sequence is CASSNPALRGGSTGELFF. The CDR3 DNA is TGTGCCAGCAGCAACCCGGCGTTAAGGGGGGGAAGCACCGGGGAGCTGTTTTTT.